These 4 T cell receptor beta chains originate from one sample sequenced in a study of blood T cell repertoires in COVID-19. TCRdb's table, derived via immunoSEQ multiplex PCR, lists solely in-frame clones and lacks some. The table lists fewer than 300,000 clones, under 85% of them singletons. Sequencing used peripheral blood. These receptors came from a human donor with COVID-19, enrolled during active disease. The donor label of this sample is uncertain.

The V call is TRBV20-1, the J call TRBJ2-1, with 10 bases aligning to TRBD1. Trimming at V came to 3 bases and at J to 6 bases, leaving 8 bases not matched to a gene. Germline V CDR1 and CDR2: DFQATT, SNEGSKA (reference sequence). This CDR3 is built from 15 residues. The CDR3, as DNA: TGCAGTGCTAGTCAGGGGGACAGGGGAGGCAATGAGCAGTTCTTC. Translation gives CSASQGDRGGNEQFF.

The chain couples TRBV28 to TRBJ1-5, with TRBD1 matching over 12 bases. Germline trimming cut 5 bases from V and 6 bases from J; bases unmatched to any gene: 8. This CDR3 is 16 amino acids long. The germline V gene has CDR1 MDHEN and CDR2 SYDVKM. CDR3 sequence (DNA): TGTGCCAGCAGTCCTGGGGACAGGGGGCACGGTCAGCCCCAGCATTTT. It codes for CASSPGDRGHGQPQHF.

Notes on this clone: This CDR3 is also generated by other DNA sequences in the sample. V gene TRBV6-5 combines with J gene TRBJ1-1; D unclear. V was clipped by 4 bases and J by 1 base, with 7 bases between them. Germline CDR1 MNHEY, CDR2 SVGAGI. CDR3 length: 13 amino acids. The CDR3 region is CASSSPKNTEAFF. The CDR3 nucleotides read TGTGCCAGCAGTTCCCCAAAGAACACTGAAGCTTTCTTT.

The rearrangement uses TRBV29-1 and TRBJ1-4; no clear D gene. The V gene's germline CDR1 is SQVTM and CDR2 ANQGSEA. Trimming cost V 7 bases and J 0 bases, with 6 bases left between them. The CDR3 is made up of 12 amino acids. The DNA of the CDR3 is TGCAGCGCCTGTACAACTAATGAAAAACTGTTTTTT. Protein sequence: CSACTTNEKLFF.